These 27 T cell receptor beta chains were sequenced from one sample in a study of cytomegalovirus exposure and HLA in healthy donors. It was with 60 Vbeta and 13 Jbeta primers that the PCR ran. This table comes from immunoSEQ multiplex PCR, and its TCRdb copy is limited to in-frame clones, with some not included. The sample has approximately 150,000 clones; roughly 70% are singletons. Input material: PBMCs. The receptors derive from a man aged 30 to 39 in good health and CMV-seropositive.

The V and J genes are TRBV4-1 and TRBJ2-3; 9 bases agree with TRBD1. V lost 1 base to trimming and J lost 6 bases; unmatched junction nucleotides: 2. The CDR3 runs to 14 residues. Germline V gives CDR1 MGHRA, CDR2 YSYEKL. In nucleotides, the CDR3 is TGCGCCAGCAGCCAAGGACAGGGGGTGGATACGCAGTATTTT. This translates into CASSQGQGVDTQYF.

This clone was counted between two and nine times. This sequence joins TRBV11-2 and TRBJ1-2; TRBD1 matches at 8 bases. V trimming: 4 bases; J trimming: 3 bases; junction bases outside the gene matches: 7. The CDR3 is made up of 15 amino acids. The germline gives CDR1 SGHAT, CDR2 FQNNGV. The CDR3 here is CASSSPGTGYYGYTF. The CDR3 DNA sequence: TGTGCCAGCAGCTCCCCCGGGACAGGCTACTATGGCTACACCTTC.

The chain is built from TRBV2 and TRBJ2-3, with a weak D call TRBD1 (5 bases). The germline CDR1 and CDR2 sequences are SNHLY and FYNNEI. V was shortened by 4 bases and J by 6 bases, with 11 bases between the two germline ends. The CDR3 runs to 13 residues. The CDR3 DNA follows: TGTGCCAGCAGTGTGGCAGGGCTGGATACGCAGTATTTT. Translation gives CASSVAGLDTQYF.

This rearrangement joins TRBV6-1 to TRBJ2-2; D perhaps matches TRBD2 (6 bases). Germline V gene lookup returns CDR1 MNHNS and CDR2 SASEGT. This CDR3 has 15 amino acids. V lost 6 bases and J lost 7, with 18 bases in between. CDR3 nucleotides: TGTGCCAGCAGCTCAACAGGAGGGTTGGACGGGGAGCTGTTTTTT. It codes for CASSSTGGLDGELFF.

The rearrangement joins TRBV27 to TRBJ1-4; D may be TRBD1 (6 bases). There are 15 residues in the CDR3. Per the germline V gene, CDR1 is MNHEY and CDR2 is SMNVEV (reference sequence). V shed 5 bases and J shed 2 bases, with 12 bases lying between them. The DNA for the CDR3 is TGTGCCAGCAGTAGAAGACAGGAGACTAATGAAAAACTGTTTTTT. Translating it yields CASSRRQETNEKLFF.

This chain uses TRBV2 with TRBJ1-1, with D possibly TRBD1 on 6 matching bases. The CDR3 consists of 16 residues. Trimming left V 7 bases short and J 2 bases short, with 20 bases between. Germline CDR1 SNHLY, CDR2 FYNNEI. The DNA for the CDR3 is TGTGCCAGCACTACCGACAGGTCACTTCATAACACTGAAGCTTTCTTT. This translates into CASTTDRSLHNTEAFF.

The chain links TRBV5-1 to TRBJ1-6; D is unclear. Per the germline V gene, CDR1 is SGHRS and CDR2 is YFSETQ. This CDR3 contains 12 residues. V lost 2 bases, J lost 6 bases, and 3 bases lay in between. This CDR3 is CASSLLNSPLHF. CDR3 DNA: TGCGCCAGCAGCTTACTTAATTCACCCCTCCACTTT.

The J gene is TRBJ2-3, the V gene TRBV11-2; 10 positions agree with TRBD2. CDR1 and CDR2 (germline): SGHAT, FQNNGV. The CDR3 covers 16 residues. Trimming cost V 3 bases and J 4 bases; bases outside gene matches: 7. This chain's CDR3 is CASSFGASGSADTQYF. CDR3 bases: TGTGCCAGCAGCTTTGGGGCTAGCGGGAGTGCAGATACGCAGTATTTT.

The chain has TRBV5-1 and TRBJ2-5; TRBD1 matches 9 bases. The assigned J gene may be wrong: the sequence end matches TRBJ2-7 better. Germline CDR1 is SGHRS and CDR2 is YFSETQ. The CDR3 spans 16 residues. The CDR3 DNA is TGCGCCAGCAGCTTAGGGGTAGGACAGGGGATATACGAGCAGTACTTC. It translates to CASSLGVGQGIYEQYF.

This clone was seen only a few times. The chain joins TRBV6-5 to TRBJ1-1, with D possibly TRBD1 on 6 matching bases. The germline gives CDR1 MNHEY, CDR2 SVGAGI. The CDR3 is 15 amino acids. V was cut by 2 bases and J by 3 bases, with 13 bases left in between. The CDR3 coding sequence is TGTGCCAGCAGTTACATGAGGGGGGGGTACACTGAAGCTTTCTTT. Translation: CASSYMRGGYTEAFF.

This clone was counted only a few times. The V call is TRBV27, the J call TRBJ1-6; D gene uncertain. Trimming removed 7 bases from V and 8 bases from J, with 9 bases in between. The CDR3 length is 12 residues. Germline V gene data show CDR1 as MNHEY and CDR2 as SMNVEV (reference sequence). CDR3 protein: CASTNRDSPLHF. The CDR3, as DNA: TGTGCCAGCACCAACCGGGATTCACCCCTCCACTTT.

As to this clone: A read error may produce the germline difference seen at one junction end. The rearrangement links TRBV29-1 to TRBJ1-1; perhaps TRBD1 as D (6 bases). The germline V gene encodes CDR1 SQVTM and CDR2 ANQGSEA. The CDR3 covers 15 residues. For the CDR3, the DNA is TGCAGCGCGGGGGGGGGCAGGTCGGGGAACATTGAAGCTTTCTTT. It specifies CSAGGGRSGNIEAFF. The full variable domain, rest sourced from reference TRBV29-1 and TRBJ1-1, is SAVISQKPSRDICQRGTSLTIQCQVDSQVTMMFWYRQQPGQSLTLIATANQGSEATYESGFVIDKFPISRPNLTFSTLTVSNMSPEDSSIYLCSAGGGRSGNIEAFFGQGTRLTVV.

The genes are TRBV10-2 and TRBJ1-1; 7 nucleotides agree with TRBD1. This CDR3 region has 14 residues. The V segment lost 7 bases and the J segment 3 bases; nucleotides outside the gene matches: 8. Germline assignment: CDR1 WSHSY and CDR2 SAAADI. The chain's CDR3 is CASTLTGKYTEAFF. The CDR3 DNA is TGCGCCAGCACCCTGACAGGGAAATACACTGAAGCTTTCTTT.

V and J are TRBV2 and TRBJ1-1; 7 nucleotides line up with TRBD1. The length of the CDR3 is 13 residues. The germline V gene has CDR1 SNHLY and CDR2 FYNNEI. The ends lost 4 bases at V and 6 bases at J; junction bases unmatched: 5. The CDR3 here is CASSGQGEAEAFF. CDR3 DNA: TGTGCCAGCAGTGGCCAGGGGGAGGCTGAAGCTTTCTTT.

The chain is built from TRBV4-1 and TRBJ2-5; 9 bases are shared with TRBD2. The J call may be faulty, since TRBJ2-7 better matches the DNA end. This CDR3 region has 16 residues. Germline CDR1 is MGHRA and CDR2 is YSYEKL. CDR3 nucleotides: TGCGCCAGCAGCCAAGATAGGCTAGCGGGGTCCTACGAGCAGTACTTC. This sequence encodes CASSQDRLAGSYEQYF.

The CDR3 protein is CASTSGGENTEAFF. In nucleotides, the CDR3 is TGTGCCAGCACCTCTGGGGGGGAGAACACTGAAGCTTTCTTT. This chain links TRBV28 with TRBJ1-1; D is perhaps TRBD1 (5 bases). CDR1 MDHEN and CDR2 SYDVKM come from the germline V gene. Trimming removed 7 bases from V and 1 base from J, with 13 bases in between. The CDR3 consists of 14 residues.

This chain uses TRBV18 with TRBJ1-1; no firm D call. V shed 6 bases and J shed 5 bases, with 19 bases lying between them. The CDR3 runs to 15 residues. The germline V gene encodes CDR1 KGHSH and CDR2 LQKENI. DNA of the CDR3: TGTGCCAGCTCCCGCGCGGGCGGCAGTTCAACTGAAGCTTTCTTT. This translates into CASSRAGGSSTEAFF.

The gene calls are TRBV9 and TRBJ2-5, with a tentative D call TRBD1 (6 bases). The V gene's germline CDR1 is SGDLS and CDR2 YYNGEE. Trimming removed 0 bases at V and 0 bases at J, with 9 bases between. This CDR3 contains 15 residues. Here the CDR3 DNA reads TGTGCCAGCAGCGTAGCTGGACAGAACCAAGAGACCCAGTACTTC. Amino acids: CASSVAGQNQETQYF.

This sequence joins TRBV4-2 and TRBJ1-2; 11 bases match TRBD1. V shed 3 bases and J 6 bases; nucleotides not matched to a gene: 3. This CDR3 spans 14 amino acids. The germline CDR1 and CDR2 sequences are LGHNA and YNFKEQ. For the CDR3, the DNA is TGTGCCAGCAGCCACGGGGACAGGGGGGATGGCTACACCTTC. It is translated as CASSHGDRGDGYTF.

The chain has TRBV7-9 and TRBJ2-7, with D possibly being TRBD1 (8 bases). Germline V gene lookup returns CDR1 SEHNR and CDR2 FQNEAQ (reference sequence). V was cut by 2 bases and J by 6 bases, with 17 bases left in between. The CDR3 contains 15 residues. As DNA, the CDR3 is TGTGCCAGCAGCTTAACTTGGACAGGGAGGGGCGAGCAGTACTTC. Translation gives CASSLTWTGRGEQYF.

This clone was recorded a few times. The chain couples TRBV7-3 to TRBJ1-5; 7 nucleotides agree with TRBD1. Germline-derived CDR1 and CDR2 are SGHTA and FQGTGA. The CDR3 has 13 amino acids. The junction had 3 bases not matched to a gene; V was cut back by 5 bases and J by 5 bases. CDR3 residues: CASSVTGDQPQHF. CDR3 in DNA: TGTGCCAGCAGCGTTACAGGGGATCAGCCCCAGCATTTT.

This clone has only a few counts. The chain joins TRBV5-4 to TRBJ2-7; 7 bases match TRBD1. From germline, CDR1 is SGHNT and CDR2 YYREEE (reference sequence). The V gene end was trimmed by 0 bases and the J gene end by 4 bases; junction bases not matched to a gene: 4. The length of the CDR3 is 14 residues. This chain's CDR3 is CASSLEGAVYEQYF. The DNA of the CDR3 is TGTGCCAGCAGCTTGGAGGGGGCGGTTTACGAGCAGTACTTC. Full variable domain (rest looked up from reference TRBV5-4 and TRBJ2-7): ETGVTQSPTHLIKTRGQQVTLRCSSQSGHNTVSWYQQALGQGPQFIFQYYREEENGRGNFPPRFSGLQFPNYSSELNVNALELDDSALYLCASSLEGAVYEQYFGPGTRLTVT.

CDR3 DNA: TGTGCCAGCAGCTTAGATCTAGAACAGGGATCCTTCTTC. Encoded protein: CASSLDLEQGSFF. The chain links TRBV11-3 to TRBJ2-1, with D possibly matching TRBD1 (6 bases). Trimming cost V 0 bases and J 16 bases, with 16 bases left between them. Germline CDR1 is SGHNT and CDR2 is YENEEA. The CDR3 has 13 amino acids. Full variable domain (missing parts from reference TRBV11-3 and TRBJ2-1): EAGVVQSPRYKIIEKKQPVAFWCNPISGHNTLYWYLQNLGQGPELLIRYENEEAVDDSQLPKDRFSAERLKGVDSTLKIQPAELGDSAVYLCASSLDLEQGSFFGPGTRLTVL.

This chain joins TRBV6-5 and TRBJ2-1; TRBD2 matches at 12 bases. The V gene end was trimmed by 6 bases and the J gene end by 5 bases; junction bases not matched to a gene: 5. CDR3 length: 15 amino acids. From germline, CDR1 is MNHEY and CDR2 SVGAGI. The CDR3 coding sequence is TGTGCCAGCAGGAGACTAGCGGGAGAACACAATGAGCAGTTCTTC. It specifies CASRRLAGEHNEQFF.

The CDR3 is CASSPRGGTGWTGELFF. CDR3 DNA sequence: TGCGCCAGCAGCCCCCGTGGAGGGACAGGGTGGACCGGGGAGCTGTTTTTT. V and J are TRBV4-1 and TRBJ2-2; 9 positions match TRBD1. The CDR3 runs to 17 residues. Unmatched junction bases numbered 11, after V lost 4 bases and J lost 5 bases. CDR1 and CDR2 (germline): MGHRA, YSYEKL.

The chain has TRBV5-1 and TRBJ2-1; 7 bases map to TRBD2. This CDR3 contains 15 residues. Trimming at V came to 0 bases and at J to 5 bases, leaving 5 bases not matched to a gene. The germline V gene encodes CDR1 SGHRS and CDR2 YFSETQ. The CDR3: CASSLASGLDNEQFF. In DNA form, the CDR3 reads TGCGCCAGCAGCTTGGCTAGCGGTTTGGACAATGAGCAGTTCTTC.

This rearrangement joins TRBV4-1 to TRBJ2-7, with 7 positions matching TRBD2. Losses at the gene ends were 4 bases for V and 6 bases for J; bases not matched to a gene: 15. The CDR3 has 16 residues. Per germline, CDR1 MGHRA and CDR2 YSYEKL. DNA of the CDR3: TGCGCCAGCAGCCGAACCTCTTCGGGGGGTTGGGCCGAGCAGTACTTC. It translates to CASSRTSSGGWAEQYF.